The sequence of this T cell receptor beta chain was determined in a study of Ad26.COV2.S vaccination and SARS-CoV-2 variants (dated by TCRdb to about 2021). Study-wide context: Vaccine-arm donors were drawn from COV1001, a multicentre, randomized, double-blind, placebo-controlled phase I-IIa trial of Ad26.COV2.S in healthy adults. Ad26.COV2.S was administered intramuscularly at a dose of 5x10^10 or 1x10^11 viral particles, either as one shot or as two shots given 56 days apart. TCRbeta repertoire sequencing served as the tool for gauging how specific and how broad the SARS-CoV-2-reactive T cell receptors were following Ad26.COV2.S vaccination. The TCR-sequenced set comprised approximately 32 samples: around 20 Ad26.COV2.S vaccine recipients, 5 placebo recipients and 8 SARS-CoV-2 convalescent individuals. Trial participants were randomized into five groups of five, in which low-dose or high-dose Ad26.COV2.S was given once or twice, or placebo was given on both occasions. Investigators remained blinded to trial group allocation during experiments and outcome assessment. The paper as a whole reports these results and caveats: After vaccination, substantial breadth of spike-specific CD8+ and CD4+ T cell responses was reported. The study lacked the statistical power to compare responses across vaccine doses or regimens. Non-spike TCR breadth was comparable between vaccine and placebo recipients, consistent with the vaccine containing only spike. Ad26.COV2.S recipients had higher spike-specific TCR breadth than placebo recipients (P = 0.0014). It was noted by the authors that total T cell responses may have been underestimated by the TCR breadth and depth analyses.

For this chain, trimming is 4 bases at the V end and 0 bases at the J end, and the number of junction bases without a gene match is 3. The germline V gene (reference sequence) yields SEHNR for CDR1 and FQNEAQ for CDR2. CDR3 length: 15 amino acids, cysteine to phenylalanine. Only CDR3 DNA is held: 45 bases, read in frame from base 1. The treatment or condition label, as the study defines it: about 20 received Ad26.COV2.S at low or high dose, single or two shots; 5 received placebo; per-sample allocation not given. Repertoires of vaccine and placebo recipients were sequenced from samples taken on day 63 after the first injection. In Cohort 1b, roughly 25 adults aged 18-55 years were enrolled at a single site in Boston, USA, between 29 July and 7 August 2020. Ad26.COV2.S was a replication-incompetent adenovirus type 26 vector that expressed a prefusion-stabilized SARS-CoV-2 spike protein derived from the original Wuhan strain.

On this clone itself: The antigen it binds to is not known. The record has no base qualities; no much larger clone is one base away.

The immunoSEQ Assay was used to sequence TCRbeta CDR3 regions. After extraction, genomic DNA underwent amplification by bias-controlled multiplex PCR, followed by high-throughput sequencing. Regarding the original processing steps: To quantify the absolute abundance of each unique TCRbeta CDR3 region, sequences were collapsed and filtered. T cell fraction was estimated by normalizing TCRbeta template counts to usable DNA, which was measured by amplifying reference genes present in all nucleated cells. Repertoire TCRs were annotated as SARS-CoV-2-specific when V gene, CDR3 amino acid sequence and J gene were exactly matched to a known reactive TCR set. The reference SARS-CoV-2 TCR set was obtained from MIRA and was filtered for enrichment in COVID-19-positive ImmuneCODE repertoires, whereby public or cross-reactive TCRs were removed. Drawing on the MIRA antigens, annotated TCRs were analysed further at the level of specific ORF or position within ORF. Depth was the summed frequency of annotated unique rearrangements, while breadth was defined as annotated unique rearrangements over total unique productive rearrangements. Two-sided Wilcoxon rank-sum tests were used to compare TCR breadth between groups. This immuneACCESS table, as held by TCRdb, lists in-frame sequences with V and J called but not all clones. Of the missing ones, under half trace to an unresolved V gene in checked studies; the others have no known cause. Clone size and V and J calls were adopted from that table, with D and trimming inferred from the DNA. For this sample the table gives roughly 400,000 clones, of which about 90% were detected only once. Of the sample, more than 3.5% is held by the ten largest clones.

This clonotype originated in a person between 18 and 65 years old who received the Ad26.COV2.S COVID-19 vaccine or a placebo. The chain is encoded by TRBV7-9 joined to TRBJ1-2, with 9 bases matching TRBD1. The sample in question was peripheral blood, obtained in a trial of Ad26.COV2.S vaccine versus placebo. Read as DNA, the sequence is TGTGCCAGCAGCTACCGGGACAGGGCTAACTATGGCTACACCTTC. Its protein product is CASSYRDRANYGYTF. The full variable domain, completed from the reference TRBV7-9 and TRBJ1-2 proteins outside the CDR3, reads DTGVSQNPRHKITKRGQNVTFRCDPISEHNRLYWYRQTLGQGPEFLTYFQNEAQLEKSRLLSDRFSAERPKGSFSTLEIQRTEQGDSAMYLCASSYRDRANYGYTFGSGTRLTVV.